This T cell receptor beta chain appears in the sequencing data of a study of shared clonotypes between healthy human individuals. Points from the study as a whole: Sequencing depth was expected to influence donor clonotype sharing. Richness estimates generally favored naive over memory subsets. The naive CD4 repertoires of several donors were compared, and around 5% of clonotypes were shared.

This clone was recorded once. Its target is not known. Other nucleotide sequences in the sample specify the same CDR3. V gave up 1 base and J gave up 2 bases; unmatched junction bases: 2. This CDR3 has 14 amino acids. Germline V lookup: CDR1 SGHDT, CDR2 YYEEEE. Per the original data handling: ImmunoSEQ gave junction-only sequences without quality scores, so filtering differed. Sequenced by immunoSEQ multiplex PCR; TCRdb stores in-frame clones only, minus some. The V and J calls and the clone size are those of that table, but D and trimming were determined from the DNA. The sample yields a few million clones, approximately 90% seen once.

V usage is TRBV5-6 and J usage is TRBJ1-1; 7 nucleotides match TRBD1. The source is a man aged 18 to 29 in good health. The sequenced sample consisted of naive CD4+ T cells sorted from blood. The subset is: CD45RA+ positively selected. Written as DNA, the CDR3 is TGTGCCAGCAGCTTGAGACAGGGAAACACTGAAGCTTTCTTT. Residues: CASSLRQGNTEAFF. Based on the CDR3 plus reference TRBV5-6 and TRBJ1-1, the full variable domain is DAGVTQSPTHLIKTRGQQVTLRCSPKSGHDTVSWYQQALGQGPQFIFQYYEEEERQRGNFPDRFSGHQFPNYSSELNVNALLLGDSALYLCASSLRQGNTEAFFGQGTRLTVV.